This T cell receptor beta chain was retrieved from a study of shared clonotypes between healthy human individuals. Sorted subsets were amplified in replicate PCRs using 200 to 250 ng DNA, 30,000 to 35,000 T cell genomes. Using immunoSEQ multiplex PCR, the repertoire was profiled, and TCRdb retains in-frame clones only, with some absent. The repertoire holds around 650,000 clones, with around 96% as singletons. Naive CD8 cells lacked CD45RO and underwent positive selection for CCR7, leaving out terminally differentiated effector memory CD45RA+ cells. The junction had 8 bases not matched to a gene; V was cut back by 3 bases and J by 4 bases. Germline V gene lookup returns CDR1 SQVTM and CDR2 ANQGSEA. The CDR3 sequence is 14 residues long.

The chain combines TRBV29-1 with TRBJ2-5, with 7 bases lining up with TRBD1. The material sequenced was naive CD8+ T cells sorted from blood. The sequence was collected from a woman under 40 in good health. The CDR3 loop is CSVDRGSQRETQYF. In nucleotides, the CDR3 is TGCAGCGTTGACAGGGGGTCCCAGAGAGAGACCCAGTACTTC.